This T cell receptor (beta chain) was found in a study of tumor-infiltrating lymphocytes in localized non-small cell lung cancer. Measured with immunoSEQ multiplex PCR; TCRdb has only the in-frame clones, and not every one. The sample carries around 15,000 clones, roughly 72% recorded once. Germline V lookup: CDR1 MNHNY, CDR2 SVGAGI (reference sequence). V lost 7 bases and J 0 bases, leaving 10 bases between the germline ends. This CDR3 region has 14 residues. Only a few counts were recorded for this clone. The chain has TRBV6-6 and TRBJ1-5; D gene uncertain. This receptor was taken from a human donor with non-small cell lung cancer. The sequenced sample consisted of lung tumor tissue. The CDR3 protein is CASTPTDSNQPQHF. The CDR3 bases are TGTGCCAGCACCCCAACAGATAGCAATCAGCCCCAGCATTTT.